The 25 T cell receptor beta chains listed next were all sequenced from one sample in a study of cytomegalovirus exposure and HLA in healthy donors. Profiling relied on immunoSEQ multiplex PCR, and the TCRdb table lists in-frame clones only, not all of them. In the table there are around 150,000 clones, about 90% of which are singletons. Source material: PBMCs. These receptor sequences come from a woman younger than 30 in good health and CMV-seropositive.

This clone was seen a few times. The chain couples TRBV18 to TRBJ1-2; 8 nucleotides match TRBD1. Per the germline V gene, CDR1 is KGHSH and CDR2 is LQKENI. The CDR3 has 13 amino acids. The trim removed 6 bases at V and 3 bases at J, leaving 3 bases unmatched. CDR3 residues: CASSRGLDYGYTF. The CDR3 DNA follows: TGTGCCAGCTCCAGGGGGCTTGACTATGGCTACACCTTC.

The genes are TRBV7-9 and TRBJ1-2, with D perhaps TRBD1 (5 bases). V shed 2 bases and J shed 4 bases, with 5 bases lying between them. In germline, CDR1 is SEHNR, CDR2 FQNEAQ (reference sequence). This CDR3 has 12 residues. The CDR3 DNA sequence: TGTGCCAGCAGCTTAAGGGGCTATGGCTACACCTTC. It codes for CASSLRGYGYTF.

The chain employs TRBV27 and TRBJ1-3, with D uncertain. Germline lookup yields CDR1 MNHEY and CDR2 SMNVEV (reference sequence). CDR3 length: 15 amino acids. V lost 6 bases, J lost 0 bases, and 12 bases lay in between. This CDR3 reads CASSQSSYSGNTIYF. The CDR3 DNA reads TGTGCCAGCAGCCAAAGTTCCTACTCTGGAAACACCATATATTTT.

This sequence joins TRBV4-1 and TRBJ2-7; D is unresolved. Germline-derived CDR1 and CDR2 are MGHRA and YSYEKL. The CDR3 length is 13 residues. V was shortened by 4 bases and J by 6 bases, with 13 bases between the two germline ends. CDR3 nucleotide sequence: TGCGCCAGCAGCCCACGGGTATACCGCGAGCAGTACTTC. Residues: CASSPRVYREQYF.

This sequence joins TRBV30 and TRBJ1-2; possible D gene TRBD1, 6 bases. With 1 base removed from V and 3 bases from J, the gap between germline ends came to 12 bases. Per the germline V gene, CDR1 is GTSNPN and CDR2 is SVGIG (reference sequence). This CDR3 spans 14 amino acids. The CDR3 coding sequence is TGTGCCTGGAGTGGTGGGGGCGGATACTATGGCTACACCTTC. Its translation is CAWSGGGGYYGYTF.

This chain uses TRBV6-6 with TRBJ1-1; no definite D call. The V end was cut by 5 bases, the J end by 4 bases, with 11 bases between. Germline lookup yields CDR1 MNHNY and CDR2 SVGAGI (reference sequence). CDR3 length equals 13 residues. CDR3 DNA: TGTGCCAGCAGTCGCCGGGAGGGCACTGAAGCTTTCTTT. Translation: CASSRREGTEAFF.

This chain connects TRBV6-1 to TRBJ2-7; 9 bases agree with TRBD1. CDR1 and CDR2 from the germline V gene are MNHNS and SASEGT. After removal of 3 bases from V and 4 bases from J, the junction contained 4 bases not matched to a gene. This CDR3 has 14 amino acids. CDR3 sequence (DNA): TGTGCCAGCAGTGAGACCGGACAGGGGTACGAGCAGTACTTC. Its protein is CASSETGQGYEQYF.

This clone was seen once. At one of its ends the junction is not consistent with the germline gene, which may arise from a read error. V usage is TRBV7-2 and J usage is TRBJ1-1; TRBD1 matches 8 bases. The CDR3 spans 14 residues. Germline values: CDR1 SGHTA, CDR2 FQGNSA. CDR3 DNA: TGTGCCAGCAGCTTCCGGACAGGGAACACAGAAGCTTTCTTT. Translated, it gives CASSFRTGNTEAFF.

V gene TRBV15 combines with J gene TRBJ1-5; no clear D gene. The CDR3 covers 15 residues. Trimming took 0 bases from V and 7 from J, leaving 13 bases between them. Germline CDR1 reads LNHNV; CDR2 reads YYDKDF (reference sequence). DNA of the CDR3: TGTGCCACCAGCAGAGATGTCGCCTCCCGGCAGCCCCAGCATTTT. Protein product: CATSRDVASRQPQHF.

The chain has TRBV19 and TRBJ2-6; 7 nucleotides align to TRBD1. The CDR3 spans 17 residues. From germline, CDR1 is LNHDA and CDR2 SQIVND (reference sequence). The V gene end was trimmed by 5 bases and the J gene end by 4 bases; junction bases not matched to a gene: 11. DNA for the CDR3: TGTGCCAGTAGTGCCCGATTAGGGGGCCGGGGGGCCAACGTCCTGACTTTC. This encodes CASSARLGGRGANVLTF.

V usage is TRBV7-2 and J usage is TRBJ2-5; 11 bases are a match to TRBD2. Germline CDR1 SGHTA, CDR2 FQGNSA. This CDR3 spans 14 amino acids. With 6 bases clipped from V and 5 bases from J, the junction kept 5 bases outside the gene matches. DNA for the CDR3: TGTGCCAGCAGTACTAGCGGGAGTTCGGAGACCCAGTACTTC. Translating it yields CASSTSGSSETQYF.

CDR3 loop: CAISEIMNTEAFF. In nucleotides, the CDR3 is TGTGCCATCAGTGAGATCATGAACACTGAAGCTTTCTTT. The V gene is TRBV10-3, the J gene TRBJ1-1, with D unclear. From germline, CDR1 is ENHRY and CDR2 SYGVKD. This CDR3 has 13 residues. Deletions cut 2 bases from V and 0 bases from J, with 4 bases between.

The gene calls are TRBV18 and TRBJ2-5; D is unclear. The V and J ends lost 2 bases and 4 bases respectively, with 8 bases between them. In germline, CDR1 is KGHSH, CDR2 LQKENI. The CDR3 length is 13 residues. CDR3 coding DNA: TGTGCCAGCTCACCAACGGAGATAGAGACCCAGTACTTC. Translating gives CASSPTEIETQYF.

This clone was seen only once. CDR3 region: CASSEQYEQYF. CDR3 bases: TGTGCCAGCAGCGAACAATACGAGCAGTACTTC. The V gene is TRBV5-4, the J gene TRBJ2-7, with unresolved D. CDR1 and CDR2 (germline): SGHNT, YYREEE (reference sequence). Deletions cut 4 bases from V and 4 bases from J, with 6 bases between. This CDR3 is 11 amino acids long.

J is TRBJ1-5 and V is TRBV28, with D hard to call. The germline V and J ends were trimmed by 8 bases and 6 bases, with 11 bases remaining between them. CDR1 is MDHEN and CDR2 is SYDVKM in the germline V gene. The CDR3 length is 12 residues. The CDR3 coding sequence is TGTGCCAGCCTATTATTCGGTCAGCCCCAGCATTTT. Residues: CASLLFGQPQHF.

The CDR3 loop is CASSKSSSGGALAFTDTQYF. CDR3 bases: TGTGCCAGCAGCAAATCATCTAGCGGGGGGGCCCTGGCTTTCACAGATACGCAGTATTTT. The chain joins TRBV21-1 to TRBJ2-3; no check of the table's D call, TRBD2, against the DNA was made. TRBV21-1 is flagged as a pseudogene. The CDR3 contains 20 residues.

The J gene is TRBJ1-3, the V gene TRBV4-1; D may be TRBD1 (5 bases). CDR3 length: 14 amino acids. From germline, CDR1 is MGHRA and CDR2 YSYEKL. Trimming stripped 1 base from V and 4 bases from J, with 8 bases between. The CDR3 loop reads CASSQGGGGNTIYF. CDR3 nucleotide sequence: TGCGCCAGCAGCCAAGGCGGGGGAGGAAACACCATATATTTT.

The chain has TRBV30 and TRBJ1-2; D call uncertain. V was clipped by 6 bases and J by 1 base, with 12 bases between them. The CDR3 length is 13 residues. Germline V CDR1 and CDR2: GTSNPN, SVGIG (reference sequence). The CDR3 spells CACEEEHNYGYTF. In DNA, the CDR3 is TGTGCCTGCGAAGAGGAGCATAACTATGGCTACACCTTC.

J is TRBJ2-4 and V is TRBV18, with 8 positions matching TRBD1. The CDR3 length is 14 residues. Per germline, CDR1 KGHSH and CDR2 LQKENI. J lost 4 bases, V lost 3 bases, and 2 bases had no gene match. The CDR3 reads CASSPDRVKNIQYF. The CDR3 DNA follows: TGTGCCAGCTCACCGGACAGGGTGAAAAACATTCAGTACTTC.

The DNA of the CDR3 is TGTGCCTGGAGGTTACAGAACAATGAGCAGTTCTTC. Translated, it gives CAWRLQNNEQFF. The V call is TRBV30, the J call TRBJ2-1; D is uncertain. Trimming stripped 3 bases from V and 5 bases from J, with 8 bases between. This CDR3 region has 12 residues. Germline CDR1 is GTSNPN and CDR2 is SVGIG (reference sequence).

CDR3 sequence: CASSGDRAYGYTF. The CDR3 DNA sequence: TGTGCCAGCTCAGGGGACAGGGCCTATGGCTACACCTTC. J is TRBJ1-2 and V is TRBV18; 9 nucleotides align to TRBD1. The CDR3 covers 13 residues. J gave up 4 bases and V 5 bases, and 2 bases lay outside the gene matches. The germline gives CDR1 KGHSH, CDR2 LQKENI.

This chain joins TRBV4-3 and TRBJ2-2, with 8 bases identical to TRBD1. Germline values: CDR1 LGHNA, CDR2 YSLEER. With V trimmed by 4 bases and J by 1 base, 2 bases remained unmatched. This CDR3 is built from 15 residues. CDR3 sequence reads: CASSRGTGNTGELFF. In nucleotides, the CDR3 is TGCGCCAGCAGCCGCGGGACAGGGAACACCGGGGAGCTGTTTTTT.

The V call is TRBV11-2, the J call TRBJ1-2; perhaps TRBD1 as D (5 bases). CDR1 and CDR2 (germline): SGHAT, FQNNGV. V was shortened by 5 bases and J by 4 bases, with 14 bases between the two germline ends. The CDR3 is 14 amino acids. The CDR3 nucleotides are TGTGCCAGCAGCCCATCCACGACAGCCTATGGCTACACCTTC. Protein sequence: CASSPSTTAYGYTF.

This rearrangement joins TRBV18 to TRBJ2-1, with D possibly matching TRBD2 (7 bases). The CDR3 is 13 residues long. CDR1 and CDR2 (germline): KGHSH, LQKENI. The V end was cut by 1 base, the J end by 8 bases, with 9 bases between. In DNA form, the CDR3 reads TGTGCCAGCTCACCACAGGGGGGGGATGAGCAGTTCTTC. Residues: CASSPQGGDEQFF.

The chain combines TRBV7-9 with TRBJ2-1; TRBD2 agrees at 12 bases. Germline trimming cut 5 bases from V and 6 bases from J; bases unmatched to any gene: 2. Germline lookup yields CDR1 SEHNR and CDR2 FQNEAQ (reference sequence). This CDR3 contains 14 residues. CDR3 in amino acids: CASSMTSGGNEQFF. The CDR3 DNA sequence: TGTGCCAGCAGCATGACTAGCGGGGGCAATGAGCAGTTCTTC.